This T cell receptor (beta chain) is from a study of blood T cell repertoires in COVID-19. This table comes from immunoSEQ multiplex PCR, and its TCRdb copy is limited to in-frame clones, with some not included. This repertoire shows about 480,000 clones, approximately 89% found once; its top ten account for around 0.9%. Deletions cut 4 bases from V and 6 bases from J, with 16 bases between. Germline assignment: CDR1 SNHLY and CDR2 FYNNEI. The CDR3 is 15 residues long. The chain joins TRBV2 to TRBJ2-1, with TRBD1 as a possible D gene (6 bases). Specimen: peripheral blood. The TCR originated in a man aged 18 to 35 with COVID-19, enrolled during active disease. Here the CDR3 reads CASSGMNRVANEQFF. CDR3 bases: TGTGCCAGCAGTGGAATGAACAGGGTAGCCAATGAGCAGTTCTTC.